This TCR beta chain was sequenced during a study of control samples from healthy donors and cancer patients. Germline CDR1 reads SEHNR; CDR2 reads FQNEAQ (reference sequence). V lost 5 bases and J lost 7; bases outside the gene matches: 10. The CDR3 is made up of 17 amino acids. Assay used: immunoSEQ multiplex PCR; TCRdb lists only in-frame clones, some missing. The table shows 150,000 to 200,000 clones, with around 88% occurring only once. The chain employs TRBV7-9 and TRBJ2-1, with TRBD2 matching over 14 bases. This clonotype originated in a man between 18 and 29 years old in good health. Sequencing was carried out using blood. CDR3 sequence reads: CASSPDLGLAGENEQFF. CDR3 in DNA: TGTGCCAGCAGCCCCGACCTGGGACTAGCGGGGGAAAATGAGCAGTTCTTC. Complete variable domain (other parts from reference TRBV7-9 and TRBJ2-1): DTGVSQNPRHKITKRGQNVTFRCDPISEHNRLYWYRQTLGQGPEFLTYFQNEAQLEKSRLLSDRFSAERPKGSFSTLEIQRTEQGDSAMYLCASSPDLGLAGENEQFFGPGTRLTVL.